This TCR beta chain was documented in a study of cytomegalovirus exposure and HLA in healthy donors (dated by TCRdb to about 2017). Context from the whole study: In an earlier analysis of some 610 of the donors, 276 Gb of sequence data and 100 million or so unique TCR beta sequences from roughly 180 million T cells were reported. To predict cytomegalovirus infection status, the study brought together high-throughput TCR immunosequencing, statistical association of individual TCRs with disease status, and machine learning. Donor age, sex, ethnicity and CMV serostatus were compiled alongside the repertoire data. A later analysis re-analyzed previously published TCR beta repertoires from 660 or so donors and added high-resolution HLA genotyping to study TCR occurrence patterns. The study aimed to test whether signatures of past pathogen exposure could be identified by cataloging public T cell receptors. A separate validation cohort of 100 to 150 different subjects was used in addition to the 666-subject first cohort. The T cell repertoires of under 750 subjects were profiled by immunosequencing and related to cytomegalovirus serostatus. Rather than using new phenotypic data, the later analysis identified candidate immune exposures from TCR beta sequences and from how often those sequences occurred across donors. A later genetic analysis used genome-wide SNP genotypes for 398 of the 666 donors, treating that subset as a discovery cohort. Among approximately 370 genotyped donors of the cohort, an average of roughly 230,000 unique TCR beta nucleotide sequences was sequenced per donor, of which about 19% were non-productive. Four to six DR-DQ haplotypes were handled as single units for association and clustering, since linkage in the cohort was strong. Among the roughly 400 genotyped donors, approximately 82% belonged to the genetic ancestry cluster associated with self-reported Caucasian donors. An earlier analysis of 500 to 750 of the donors applied high-throughput TCR beta sequencing to assess whether each TCR beta V gene segment acted as functional or pseudogenic. All discovery cohort repertoires had been generated using a single sequencing platform. Typing coverage varied by locus: roughly 629-640 donors for A, B, C, DRB1 and DQB1; some 520 for DQA1; over 600 for DPA1; roughly 450 for DPB1. Both class I and class II loci were covered by HLA typing, at four-digit resolution. An early release covering just under 650 HLA-typed donors comprised about 300 gigabases of sequencing data and around 80 million unique TCR sequences. Points the paper makes about the study in general: A further reported finding was that TCR beta sequences accurately predicted the HLA-A and HLA-B alleles for most subjects in the first cohort. In vitro tests confirmed that a few of the cytomegalovirus-associated TCR beta chains recognize cytomegalovirus antigens. While some public TCRs were present in many individuals, most TCR sequences turned up only very rarely across donors. Most CMV-associated TCR beta chains appeared to be HLA-restricted in a later analysis, and the HLA associations seemed to be driven largely by CMV exposure. The sequencing pipeline was judged likely to have produced a cluster of highly shared sequence variants as a technical artifact. The only immune exposure information available for the cohort was CMV serostatus. A later analysis found that HLA-associated TCR beta chains were more clonally expanded and had lower generation probabilities than equally common non-associated chains. Several of the top co-occurrence clusters appeared to be linked to parvovirus B19, influenza, CMV and Epstein-Barr virus, according to a later analysis. V-gene and J-gene trimming of TCR beta chains was associated with a missense DCLRE1C variant in a later genetic analysis, and the association was replicated in an independent cohort. In the study, approximately 150 TCR beta chains were listed as associated with cytomegalovirus. At a false discovery rate of 0.05, a later analysis linked 15,000 to 20,000 TCR beta sequences to specific HLA alleles. Sequencing depth was assumed to be roughly uniform across donors in the presence/absence analyses, though that assumption may not hold. Only TCR beta chains were sequenced in this cohort, and the absence of alpha or paired-chain data limited detectable features. In a later analysis, the rate of TCR association differed among HLA loci, with DRB1 alleles having the most associated TCRs and HLA-C alleles having the fewest. The authors suggested that the approach could potentially be extended to other disease states and immunological phenotypes. In an earlier analysis of approximately 590 of the donors, most TCR beta V segments were observed in productive rearrangements about 87% or about 30% of the time, broadly matching IMGT annotations. Linkage disequilibrium might explain the correlated functional status among segregating V segments, but an unknown experimental factor could not be excluded. Because HLA typing was missing for some donors at each locus, association tests included only the typed subset. The classifier was reported to diagnose cytomegalovirus status with high specificity and sensitivity in both the original cohort and the validation cohort. The earlier analysis of approximately 560 of the donors excluded roughly 17 rarely observed V segments, including chromosome 9 orphons, because counts were too low. According to a later genetic analysis, donors in an Asian-associated ancestry cluster had fewer N-insertions in productive TCRs than the approximately 670-donor mean. When HLA alleles, especially DR and DQ, strongly co-occurred, TCR associations were difficult to assign to individual alleles.

In the case of this clone: Its binding antigen is unknown. Base-call qualities are not available, and no considerably larger clone is one nucleotide away.

The method was the immunoSEQ multiplex PCR assay. The multiplex PCR relied on a mix of 60 forward primers for TCR Vbeta segments and 13 reverse primers for TCR Jbeta segments. The CDR3 region of rearranged TCR beta genes was amplified from genomic DNA by a multiplex PCR assay. Amplified TCR beta libraries were sequenced as 87-base-pair reads on the Illumina HiSeq System. On the study's bioinformatics: A later analysis counted tens of millions of unique TCR beta chains across the 550 to 700 repertoires, and around 9.9 million of these chains were shared by at least two donors. A nearest-neighbor algorithm error-corrected the raw reads and collapsed the reads into unique sequences, merging closely related sequences to remove PCR and sequencing errors. To assign V, D and J gene segments, CDR3 sequences were aligned to IMGT reference sequences. For a sequence to be retained, a match of at least six nucleotides was required to both a V gene segment and a J gene segment. A rearrangement counted as productive if the CDR3 had no stop codons and remained in frame with V and J, and every other rearrangement counted as non-productive. Following IMGT convention, CDR3 was defined as the stretch from the second conserved V-encoded cysteine up to the conserved J-encoded phenylalanine. The earlier analysis of about 590 of the donors excluded sequences that lacked an unambiguous match to a single V gene segment. An earlier analysis of around 600 of the donors classified V segments as functional when productive rearrangements were above 56.7% and as segregating when the standard deviation between donors was above 5%. To diagnose cytomegalovirus status from the catalog of TCR beta chain sequences, a statistical classification framework was built. A later analysis assigned V and J genes by comparing TCR nucleotide sequences with IMGT/GENE-DB human TR gene sequences. In a later analysis, CDR3 sequences and most-parsimonious VDJ recombination scenarios were assigned using the TCRdist pipeline. In a later analysis, each TCR beta chain was defined by its CDR3 amino acid sequence together with its V-gene family, and reads lacking a unique V-gene family were excluded. As a way to deal with suspected cross-contamination and a sequencing artifact, a later analysis dropped hundreds of nucleotide sequences that were highly shared and had low generation probability. In a later analysis, a clonal expansion index was calculated for each public chain from normalized within-repertoire ranks of inferred template counts. In a later analysis, generation probabilities were computed using a VDJ recombination model fitted to out-of-frame rearrangements, and the results were checked against IGoR. In a later analysis, TCR-TCR, TCR-HLA and TCR-CMV co-occurrence was scored with hypergeometric tests, and a repertoire-size bias correction was applied to TCR pairs. A later analysis estimated false discovery rates by permuting HLA or CMV assignments 20 times. In a later analysis, co-occurring TCRs were grouped using DBSCAN, with TCRdist sequence similarity added in when clustering inside HLA-allele-positive subsets. Co-occurrence clustering excluded repertoires with fewer than 30,000 or more than 120,000 public chains, plus five with anomalous nucleotide sharing. TCRdb took this table from immuneACCESS and kept in-frame rearrangements with V and J called. Such tables lack part of the clones; where checked against another copy, unresolved V genes explain under half of the gap, and the rest is unexplained. D and trimming were read from the DNA, whereas the V and J calls and clone size are those reported in that table. The sample includes approximately 150,000 clones, with 80% observed a single time. Around 4.3% of the sample is held by the ten biggest clonotypes.

The cohort comprised 550 to 700 healthy bone marrow donors. Cohort members were all nominally healthy when sampled, although unrecorded immune exposures were likely present. The donor was CMV seronegative and belonged to the group of under 400 seronegative cohort members. Each donor provided a peripheral blood sample, and peripheral blood mononuclear cells were used for TCR beta sequencing. The Qiagen DNeasy Blood Extraction Kit was used to extract genomic DNA from the blood cell samples. Sequencing was done on a sample of PBMCs. This TCR derives from a man under 40 in good health and CMV-seronegative.

The DNA sequence is given as TGTGCCAGCTCACTTAGCCTTCGACAGGACCCCTATGGCTACACCTTC. It specifies CASSLSLRQDPYGYTF. The chain uses TRBV18 and TRBJ1-2, with TRBD1 perhaps the D gene, on 6 matching bases. The germline V gene supplies CDR1 KGHSH and CDR2 LQKENI. Trimming takes 4 bases from V and 4 bases from J, and the germline ends sit 19 bases apart. From the cysteine up to the phenylalanine, the CDR3 has a length of 16 residues. Solely the CDR3 DNA is kept, with 48 bases framed from the first base.